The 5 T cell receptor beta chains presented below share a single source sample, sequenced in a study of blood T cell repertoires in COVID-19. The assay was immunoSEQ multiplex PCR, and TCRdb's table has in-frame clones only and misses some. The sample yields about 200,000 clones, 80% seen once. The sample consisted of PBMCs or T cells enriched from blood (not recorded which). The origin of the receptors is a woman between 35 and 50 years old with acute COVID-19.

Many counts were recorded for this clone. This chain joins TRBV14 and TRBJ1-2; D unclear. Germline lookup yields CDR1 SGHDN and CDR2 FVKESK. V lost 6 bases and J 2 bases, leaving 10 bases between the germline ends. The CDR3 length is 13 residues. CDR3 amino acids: CASSEGVNYGYTF. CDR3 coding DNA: TGTGCCAGCAGTGAGGGTGTAAACTATGGCTACACCTTC.

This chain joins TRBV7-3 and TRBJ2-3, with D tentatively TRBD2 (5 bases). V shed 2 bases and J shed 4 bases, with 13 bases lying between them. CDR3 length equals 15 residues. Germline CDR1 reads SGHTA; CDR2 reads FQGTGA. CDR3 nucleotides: TGTGCCAGCAGCTTAGTCGGGATCACATCAGATACGCAGTATTTT. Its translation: CASSLVGITSDTQYF.

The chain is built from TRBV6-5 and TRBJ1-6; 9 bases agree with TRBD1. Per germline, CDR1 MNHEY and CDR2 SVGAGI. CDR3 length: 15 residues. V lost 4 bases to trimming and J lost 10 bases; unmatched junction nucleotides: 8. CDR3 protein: CASSSTNRGQSPLHF. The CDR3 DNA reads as TGTGCCAGCAGTTCTACCAACAGGGGGCAGTCACCCCTCCACTTT.

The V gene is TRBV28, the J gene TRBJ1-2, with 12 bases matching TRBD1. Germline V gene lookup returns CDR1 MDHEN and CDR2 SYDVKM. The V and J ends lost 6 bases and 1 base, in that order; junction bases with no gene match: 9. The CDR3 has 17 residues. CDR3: CASREPGQGAYNYGYTF. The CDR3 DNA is TGTGCCAGCAGGGAACCGGGACAGGGGGCGTATAACTATGGCTACACCTTC.

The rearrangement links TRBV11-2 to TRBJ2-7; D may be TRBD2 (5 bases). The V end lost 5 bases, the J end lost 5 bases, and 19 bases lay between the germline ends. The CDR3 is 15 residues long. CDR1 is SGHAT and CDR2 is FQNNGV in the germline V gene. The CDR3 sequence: CASSPIRGTGDEQYF. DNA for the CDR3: TGTGCCAGCAGCCCAATTCGGGGTACCGGCGACGAGCAGTACTTC.